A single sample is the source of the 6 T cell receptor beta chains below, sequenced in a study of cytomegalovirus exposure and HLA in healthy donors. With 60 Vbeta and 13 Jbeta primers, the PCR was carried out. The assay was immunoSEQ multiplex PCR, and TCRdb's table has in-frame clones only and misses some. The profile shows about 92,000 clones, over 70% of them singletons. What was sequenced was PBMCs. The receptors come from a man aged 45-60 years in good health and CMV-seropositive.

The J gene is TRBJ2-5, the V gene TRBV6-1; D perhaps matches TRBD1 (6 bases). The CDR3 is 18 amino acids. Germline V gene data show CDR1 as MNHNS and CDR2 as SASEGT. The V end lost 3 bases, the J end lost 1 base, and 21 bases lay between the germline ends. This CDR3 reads CASSDPTGPPASQETQYF. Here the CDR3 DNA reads TGTGCCAGCAGTGATCCGACAGGACCCCCCGCCTCCCAAGAGACCCAGTACTTC.

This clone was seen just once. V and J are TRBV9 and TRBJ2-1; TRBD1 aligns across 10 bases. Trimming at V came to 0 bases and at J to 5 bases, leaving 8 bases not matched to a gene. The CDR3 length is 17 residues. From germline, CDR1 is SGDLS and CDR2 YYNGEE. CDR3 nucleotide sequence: TGTGCCAGCAGCGTAGAGTCACCGGGACAGGGGAACAATGAGCAGTTCTTC. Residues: CASSVESPGQGNNEQFF. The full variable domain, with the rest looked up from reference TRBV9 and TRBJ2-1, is DSGVTQTPKHLITATGQRVTLRCSPRSGDLSVYWYQQSLDQGLQFLIQYYNGEERAKGNILERFSAQQFPDLHSELNLSSLELGDSALYFCASSVESPGQGNNEQFFGPGTRLTVL.

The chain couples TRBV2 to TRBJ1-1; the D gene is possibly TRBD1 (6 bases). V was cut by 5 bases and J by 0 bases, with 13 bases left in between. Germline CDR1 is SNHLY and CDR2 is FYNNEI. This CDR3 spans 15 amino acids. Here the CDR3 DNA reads TGTGCCAGCAGTAGGCAGACAGGCCTGAACACTGAAGCTTTCTTT. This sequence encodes CASSRQTGLNTEAFF.

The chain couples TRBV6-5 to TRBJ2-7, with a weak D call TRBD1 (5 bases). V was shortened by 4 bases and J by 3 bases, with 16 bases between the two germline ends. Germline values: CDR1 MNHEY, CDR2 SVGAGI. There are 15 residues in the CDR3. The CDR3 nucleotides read TGTGCCAGCAGTTCACAGGTTCAACCGAGCTACGAGCAGTACTTC. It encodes CASSSQVQPSYEQYF.

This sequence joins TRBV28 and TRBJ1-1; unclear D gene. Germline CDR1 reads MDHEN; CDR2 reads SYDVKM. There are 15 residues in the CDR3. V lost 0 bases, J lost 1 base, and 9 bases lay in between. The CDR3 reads CASSLWGSRNTEAFF. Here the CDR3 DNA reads TGTGCCAGCAGTTTATGGGGCAGTCGGAACACTGAAGCTTTCTTT.

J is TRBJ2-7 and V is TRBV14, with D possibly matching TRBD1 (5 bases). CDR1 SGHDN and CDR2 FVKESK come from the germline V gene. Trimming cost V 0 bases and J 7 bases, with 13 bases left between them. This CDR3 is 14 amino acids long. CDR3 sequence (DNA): TGTGCCAGCAGCCAAGAAGGGGCGCTAAGGGAGCAGTACTTC. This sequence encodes CASSQEGALREQYF.